Listed here is a single T cell receptor (beta chain). The junction differs from germline at one of its ends, possibly a read error. Sample-barcoded 5' priming and a J-beta primer mix drove a second PCR of about 7 to 12 cycles. TCRdb used MiXCR to reprocess the 5' RACE reads, holding one entry per CDR3 protein. This sample carries about 1.8 million distinct CDR3 sequences, around 50% of them seen once, and the ten largest clones take less than 2.5%. These data come from a study of blood T cells in healthy people across ages. The CDR3 totals 13 residues. The sequence derives from a woman in her thirties or forties in good health. Sequences were obtained from blood. The chain uses TRBV12-3 or TRBV12-4 and TRBJ2-5, with 8 bases fitting TRBD1. The DNA end lines up better with TRBJ2-7; the J call may be wrong. This CDR3 reads CTSTRTGSYEQYF. The DNA of the CDR3 is TGTACCAGCACCAGGACAGGGAGCTACGAGCAGTACTTC.